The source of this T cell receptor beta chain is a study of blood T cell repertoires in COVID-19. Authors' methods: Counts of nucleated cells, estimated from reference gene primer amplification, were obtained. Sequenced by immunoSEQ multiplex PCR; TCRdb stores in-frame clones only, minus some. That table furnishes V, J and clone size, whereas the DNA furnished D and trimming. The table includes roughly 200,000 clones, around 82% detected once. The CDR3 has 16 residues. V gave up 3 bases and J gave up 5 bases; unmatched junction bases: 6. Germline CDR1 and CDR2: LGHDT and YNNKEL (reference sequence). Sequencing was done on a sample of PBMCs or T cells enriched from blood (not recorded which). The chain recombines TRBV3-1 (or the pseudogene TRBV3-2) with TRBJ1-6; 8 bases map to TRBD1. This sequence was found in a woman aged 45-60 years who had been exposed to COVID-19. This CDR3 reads CASSHSLGQDNSPLHF. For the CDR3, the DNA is TGTGCCAGCAGCCACTCATTGGGACAGGATAATTCACCCCTCCACTTT.